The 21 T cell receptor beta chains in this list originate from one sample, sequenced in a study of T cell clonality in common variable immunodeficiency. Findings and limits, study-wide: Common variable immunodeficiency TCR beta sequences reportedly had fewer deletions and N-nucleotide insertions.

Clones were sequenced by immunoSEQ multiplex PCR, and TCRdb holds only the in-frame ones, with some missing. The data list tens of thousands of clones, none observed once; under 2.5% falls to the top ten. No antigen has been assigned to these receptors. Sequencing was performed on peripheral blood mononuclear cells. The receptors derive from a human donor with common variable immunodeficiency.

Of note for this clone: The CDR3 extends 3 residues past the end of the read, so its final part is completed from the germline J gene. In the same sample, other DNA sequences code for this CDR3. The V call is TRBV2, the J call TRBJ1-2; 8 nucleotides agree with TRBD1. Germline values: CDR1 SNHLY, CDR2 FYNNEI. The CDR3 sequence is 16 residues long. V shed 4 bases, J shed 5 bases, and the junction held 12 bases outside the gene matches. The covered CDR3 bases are TGTGCCAGCAGTGCCGGGACAGGTCGATGGAGGTATGGC. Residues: CASSAGTGRWRYG. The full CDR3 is CASSAGTGRWRYGYTF.

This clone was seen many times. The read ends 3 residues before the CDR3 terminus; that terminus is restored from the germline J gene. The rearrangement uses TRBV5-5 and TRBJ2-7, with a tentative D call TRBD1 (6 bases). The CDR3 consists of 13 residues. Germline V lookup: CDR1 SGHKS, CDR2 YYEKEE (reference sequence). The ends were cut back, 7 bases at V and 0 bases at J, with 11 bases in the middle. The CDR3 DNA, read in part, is TGTGCCAGCGGACGGACAGCCTCCTACGAG. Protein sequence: CASGRTASYE. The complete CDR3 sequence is CASGRTASYEQYF.

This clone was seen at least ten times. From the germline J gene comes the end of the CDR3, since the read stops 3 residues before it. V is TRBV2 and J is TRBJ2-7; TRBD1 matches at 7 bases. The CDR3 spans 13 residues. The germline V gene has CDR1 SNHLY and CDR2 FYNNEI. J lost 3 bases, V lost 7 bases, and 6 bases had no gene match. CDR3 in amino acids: CASKGDSDYEQYF. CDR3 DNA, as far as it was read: TGTGCCAGCAAGGGGGACAGTGACTACGAG.

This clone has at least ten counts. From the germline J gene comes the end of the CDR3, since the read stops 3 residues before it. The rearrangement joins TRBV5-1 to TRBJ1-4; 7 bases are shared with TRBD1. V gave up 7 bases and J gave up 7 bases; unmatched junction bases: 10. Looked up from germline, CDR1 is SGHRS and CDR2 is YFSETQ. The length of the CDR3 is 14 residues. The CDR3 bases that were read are TGCGCCAGCGGGACAGATAATCCTAGTGAAAAA. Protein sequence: CASGTDNPSEK. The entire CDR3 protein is CASGTDNPSEKLFF.

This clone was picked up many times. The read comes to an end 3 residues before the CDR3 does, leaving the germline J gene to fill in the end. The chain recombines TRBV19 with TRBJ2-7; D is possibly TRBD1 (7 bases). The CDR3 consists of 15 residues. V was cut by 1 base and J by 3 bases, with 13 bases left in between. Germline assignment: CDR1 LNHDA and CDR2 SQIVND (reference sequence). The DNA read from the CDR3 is TGTGCCAGTAGTATAGCAGGGGGGACACTCTACGAG. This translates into CASSIAGGTLYE. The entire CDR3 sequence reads CASSIAGGTLYEQYF.

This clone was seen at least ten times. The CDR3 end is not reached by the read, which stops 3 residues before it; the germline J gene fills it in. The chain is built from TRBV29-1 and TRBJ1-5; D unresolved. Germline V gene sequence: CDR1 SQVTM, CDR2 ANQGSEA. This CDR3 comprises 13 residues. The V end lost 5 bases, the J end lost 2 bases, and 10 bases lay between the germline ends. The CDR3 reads CSVRVEGNQPQHF. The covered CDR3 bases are TGCAGCGTTCGGGTGGAAGGCAATCAGCCC.

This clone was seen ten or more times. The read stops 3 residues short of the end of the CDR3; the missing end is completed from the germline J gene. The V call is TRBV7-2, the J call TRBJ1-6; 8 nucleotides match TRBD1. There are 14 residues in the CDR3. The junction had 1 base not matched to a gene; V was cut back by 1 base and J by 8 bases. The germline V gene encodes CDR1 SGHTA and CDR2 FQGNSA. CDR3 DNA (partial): TGTGCCAGCAGCTTAGGGACAGGGCATTCACCC. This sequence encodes CASSLGTGHSP. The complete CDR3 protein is CASSLGTGHSPLHF.

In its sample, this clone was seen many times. Incomplete CDR3 DNA: TGCAGTGCTACCCTTGTCGGGGGGGAGAGAGATACG. Its protein is CSATLVGGERDT. The entire CDR3 reads CSATLVGGERDTQYF. The J gene is TRBJ2-3, the V gene TRBV20-1; 8 nucleotides line up with TRBD2. The read terminates 3 residues ahead of where the CDR3 ends, so the germline J gene completes it. The ends lost 4 bases at V and 5 bases at J; junction bases unmatched: 11. The CDR3 is 15 amino acids. Germline V gene sequence: CDR1 DFQATT, CDR2 SNEGSKA (reference sequence).

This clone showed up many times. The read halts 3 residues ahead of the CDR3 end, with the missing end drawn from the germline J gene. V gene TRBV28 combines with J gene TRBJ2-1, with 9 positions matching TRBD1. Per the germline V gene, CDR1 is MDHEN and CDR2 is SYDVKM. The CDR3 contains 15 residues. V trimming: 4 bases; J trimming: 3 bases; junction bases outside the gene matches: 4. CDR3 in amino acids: CASSWTGVHYNEQFF. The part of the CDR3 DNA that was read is TGTGCCAGCAGTTGGACAGGGGTCCACTACAATGAG.

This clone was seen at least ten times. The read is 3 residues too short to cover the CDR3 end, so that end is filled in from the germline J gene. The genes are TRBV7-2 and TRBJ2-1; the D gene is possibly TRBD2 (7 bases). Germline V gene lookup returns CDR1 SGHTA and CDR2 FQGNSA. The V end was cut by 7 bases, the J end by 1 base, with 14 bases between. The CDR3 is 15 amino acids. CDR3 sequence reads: CASNNKGGSYNEQFF. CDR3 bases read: TGTGCCAGCAACAACAAGGGGGGGTCCTACAATGAG.

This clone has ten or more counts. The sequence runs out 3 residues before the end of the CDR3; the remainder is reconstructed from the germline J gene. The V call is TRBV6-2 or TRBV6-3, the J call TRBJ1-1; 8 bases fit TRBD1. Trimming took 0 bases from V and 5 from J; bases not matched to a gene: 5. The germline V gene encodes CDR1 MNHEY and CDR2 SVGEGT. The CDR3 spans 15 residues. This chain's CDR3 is CASSYSGQGQTEAFF. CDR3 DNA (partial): TGTGCCAGCAGTTACTCCGGACAGGGCCAGACTGAA.

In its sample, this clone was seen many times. The part of the CDR3 DNA that was read is TGTGCCAGCAGCCGGGGACAGGGCAGTGGC. This translates into CASSRGQGSG. Given in full, the CDR3 is CASSRGQGSGYTF. The chain couples TRBV7-2 to TRBJ1-2, with 9 bases that match TRBD1. The read finishes 3 residues shy of the CDR3 end, and the germline J gene is used to complete it. Germline trimming cut 5 bases from V and 7 bases from J; bases unmatched to any gene: 5. The germline V gene encodes CDR1 SGHTA and CDR2 FQGNSA. The CDR3 covers 13 residues.

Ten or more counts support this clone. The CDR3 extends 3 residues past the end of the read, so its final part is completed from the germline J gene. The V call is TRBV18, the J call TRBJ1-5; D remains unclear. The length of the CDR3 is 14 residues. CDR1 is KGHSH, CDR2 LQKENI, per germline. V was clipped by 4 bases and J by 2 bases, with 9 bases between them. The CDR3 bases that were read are TGTGCCAGCTCACGGGCGTTGGGCAATCAGCCC. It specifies CASSRALGNQP. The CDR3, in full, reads CASSRALGNQPQHF.

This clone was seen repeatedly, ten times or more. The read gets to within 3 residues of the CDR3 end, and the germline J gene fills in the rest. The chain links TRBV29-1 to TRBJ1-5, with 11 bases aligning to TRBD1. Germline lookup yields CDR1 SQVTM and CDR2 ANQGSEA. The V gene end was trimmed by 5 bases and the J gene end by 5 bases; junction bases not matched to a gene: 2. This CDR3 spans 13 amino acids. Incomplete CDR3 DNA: TGCAGCGTTAGGGGACAGGGGGATCAGCCC. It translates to CSVRGQGDQP. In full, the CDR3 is CSVRGQGDQPQHF.

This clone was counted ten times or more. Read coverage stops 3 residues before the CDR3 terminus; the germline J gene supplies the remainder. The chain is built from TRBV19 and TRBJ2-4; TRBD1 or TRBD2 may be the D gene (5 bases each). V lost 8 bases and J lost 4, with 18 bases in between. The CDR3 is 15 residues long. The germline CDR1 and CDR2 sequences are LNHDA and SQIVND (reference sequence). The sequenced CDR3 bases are TGTGCCAGTCAAGTCGAGGGGAATGGTAAAAACATT. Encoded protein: CASQVEGNGKNI. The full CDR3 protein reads CASQVEGNGKNIQYF.

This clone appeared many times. This CDR3 reads CASSVYSNQPQHF. The CDR3 DNA, read in part, is TGTGCCAGCAGCGTCTATAGCAATCAGCCC. V usage is TRBV7-2 and J usage is TRBJ1-5; D gene unclear. The missing CDR3 end, 3 residues past where the read stops, is filled in from the germline J gene. The CDR3 is 13 amino acids. The V end was cut by 5 bases, the J end by 0 bases, with 5 bases between. Looked up from germline, CDR1 is SGHTA and CDR2 is FQGNSA.

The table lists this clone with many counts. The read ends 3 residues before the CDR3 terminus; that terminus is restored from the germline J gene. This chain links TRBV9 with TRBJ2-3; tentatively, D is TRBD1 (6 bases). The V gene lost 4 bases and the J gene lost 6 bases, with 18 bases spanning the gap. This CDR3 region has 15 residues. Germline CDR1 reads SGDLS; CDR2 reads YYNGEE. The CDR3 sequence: CASSPYRTDWDTQYF. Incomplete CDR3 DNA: TGTGCCAGCAGCCCATACCGGACAGATTGGGATACG.

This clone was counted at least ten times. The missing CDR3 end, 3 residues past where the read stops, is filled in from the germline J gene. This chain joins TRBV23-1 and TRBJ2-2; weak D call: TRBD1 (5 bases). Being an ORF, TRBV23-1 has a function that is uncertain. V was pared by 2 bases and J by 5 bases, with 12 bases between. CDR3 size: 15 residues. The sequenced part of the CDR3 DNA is TGCGCCAGCAGTCAACGTCAGGGATGGACCGGGGAG. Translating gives CASSQRQGWTGE. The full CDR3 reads CASSQRQGWTGELFF.

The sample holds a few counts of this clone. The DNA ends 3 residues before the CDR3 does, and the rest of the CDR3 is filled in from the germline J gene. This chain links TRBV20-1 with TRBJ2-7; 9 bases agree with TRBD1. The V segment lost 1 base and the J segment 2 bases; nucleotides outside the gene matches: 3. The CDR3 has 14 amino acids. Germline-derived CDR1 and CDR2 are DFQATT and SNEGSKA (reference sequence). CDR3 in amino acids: CSARGTGDPYEQYF. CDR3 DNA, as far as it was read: TGCAGTGCTAGAGGGACAGGGGACCCCTACGAG.

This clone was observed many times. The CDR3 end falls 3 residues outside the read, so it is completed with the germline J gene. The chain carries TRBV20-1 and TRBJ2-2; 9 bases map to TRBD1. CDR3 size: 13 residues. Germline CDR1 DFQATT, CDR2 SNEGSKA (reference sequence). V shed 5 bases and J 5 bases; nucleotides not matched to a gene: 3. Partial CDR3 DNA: TGCAGTGCTTGGGACAGGGAGACCGGGGAG. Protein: CSAWDRETGE. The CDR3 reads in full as CSAWDRETGELFF.

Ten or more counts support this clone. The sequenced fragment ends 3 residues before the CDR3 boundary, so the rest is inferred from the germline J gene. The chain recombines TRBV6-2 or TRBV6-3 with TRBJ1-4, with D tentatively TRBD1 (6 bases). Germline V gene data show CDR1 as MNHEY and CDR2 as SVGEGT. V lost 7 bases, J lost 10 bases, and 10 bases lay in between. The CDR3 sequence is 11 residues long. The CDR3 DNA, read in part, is TGTGCCAGCAAGGGGGATTCAAAA. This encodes CASKGDSK. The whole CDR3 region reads CASKGDSKLFF.